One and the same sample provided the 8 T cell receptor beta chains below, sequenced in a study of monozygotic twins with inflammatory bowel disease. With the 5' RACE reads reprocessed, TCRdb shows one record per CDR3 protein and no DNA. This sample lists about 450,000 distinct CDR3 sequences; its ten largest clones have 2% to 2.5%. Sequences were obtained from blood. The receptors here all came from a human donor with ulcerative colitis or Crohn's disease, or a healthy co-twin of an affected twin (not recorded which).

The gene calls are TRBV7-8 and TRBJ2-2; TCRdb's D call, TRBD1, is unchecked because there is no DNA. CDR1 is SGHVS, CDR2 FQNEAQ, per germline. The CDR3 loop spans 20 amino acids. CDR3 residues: CASSLAARGVQGANTGELFF.

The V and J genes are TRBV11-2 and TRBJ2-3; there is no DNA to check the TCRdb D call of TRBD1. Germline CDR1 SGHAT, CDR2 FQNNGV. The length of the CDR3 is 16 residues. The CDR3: CASSTLGQGSTDTQYF.

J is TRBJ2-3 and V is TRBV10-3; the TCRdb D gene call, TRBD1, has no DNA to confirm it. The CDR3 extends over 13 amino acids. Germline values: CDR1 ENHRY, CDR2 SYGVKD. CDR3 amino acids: CALRRGATDTQYF.

The chain's CDR3 is CSARGTSGVYNEQFF. The chain carries TRBV20-1 and TRBJ2-1; TCRdb reports TRBD2, a call that lacks DNA to check it against. This CDR3 contains 15 residues. The germline CDR1 and CDR2 sequences are DFQATT and SNEGSKA (reference sequence).

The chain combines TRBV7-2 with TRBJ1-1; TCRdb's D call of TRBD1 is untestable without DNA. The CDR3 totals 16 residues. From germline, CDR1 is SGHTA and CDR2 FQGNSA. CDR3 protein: CASSLAGTGANTEAFF.

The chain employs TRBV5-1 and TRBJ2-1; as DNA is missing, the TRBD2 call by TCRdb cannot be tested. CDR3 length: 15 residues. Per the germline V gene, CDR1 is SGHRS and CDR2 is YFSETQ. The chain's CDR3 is CASSSLAGGRNEQFF. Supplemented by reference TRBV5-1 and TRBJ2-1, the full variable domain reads KAGVTQTPRYLIKTRGQQVTLSCSPISGHRSVSWYQQTPGQGLQFLFEYFSETQRNKGNFPGRFSGRQFSNSRSEMNVSTLELGDSALYLCASSSLAGGRNEQFFGPGTRLTVL.

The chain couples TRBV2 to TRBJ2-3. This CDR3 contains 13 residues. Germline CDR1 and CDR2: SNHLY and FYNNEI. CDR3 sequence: CASSPESLYTQYF.

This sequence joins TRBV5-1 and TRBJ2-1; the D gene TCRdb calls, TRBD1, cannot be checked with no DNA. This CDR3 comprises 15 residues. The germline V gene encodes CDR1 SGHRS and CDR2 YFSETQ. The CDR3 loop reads CASSRTGAPYNEQFF.